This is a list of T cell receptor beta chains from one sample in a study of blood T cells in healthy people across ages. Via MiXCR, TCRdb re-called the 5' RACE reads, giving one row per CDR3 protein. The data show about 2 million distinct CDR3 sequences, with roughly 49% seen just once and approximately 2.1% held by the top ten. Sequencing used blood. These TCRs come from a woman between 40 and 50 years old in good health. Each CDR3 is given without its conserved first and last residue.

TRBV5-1	ASSLENIEGYT
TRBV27	ASSFRSAAGTGLYEQY
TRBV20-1	SATDRDTYEQY
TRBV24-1	ATVKDSSKNIQY
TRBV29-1	SAGDLKGKGSYGHT
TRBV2	ASSDRDEYNEQF
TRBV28	ASSLRPDRGHVTDTQY
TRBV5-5	ASSFDMLYGYT
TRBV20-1	SAPGGGPETQY
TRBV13	ASSPGRLDYGYT
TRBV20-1	SARDDQLSGVRREQY
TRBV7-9	ASSLVEARGNYGYT
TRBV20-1	SCKDRPSEETQY
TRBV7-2	ASSQFENIQY
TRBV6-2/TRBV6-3	ASSYSPGFSGGETQY
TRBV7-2	ASSRGQGIPYNEQF
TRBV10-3	AISDRGHSYEQY